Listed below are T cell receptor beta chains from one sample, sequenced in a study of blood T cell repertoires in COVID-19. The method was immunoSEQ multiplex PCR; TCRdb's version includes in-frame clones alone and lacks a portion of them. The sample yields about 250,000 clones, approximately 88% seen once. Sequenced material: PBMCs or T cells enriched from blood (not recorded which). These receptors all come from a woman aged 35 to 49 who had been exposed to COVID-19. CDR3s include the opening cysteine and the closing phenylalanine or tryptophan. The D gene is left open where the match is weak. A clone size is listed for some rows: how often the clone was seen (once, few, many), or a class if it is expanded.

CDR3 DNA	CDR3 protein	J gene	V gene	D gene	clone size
TGTGCCATCAGTGCCGCCTTCCAGCTAGGAGGAACCAATGAGCAGTTCTTC	CAISAAFQLGGTNEQFF	TRBJ2-1	TRBV10-3	.	.
TGTGCCAGCTCACCGCCGGAGAGGGAAAAACTGTTTTTT	CASSPPEREKLFF	TRBJ1-4	TRBV18	.	.
TGTGCCAGCAGTCCTCGCGGGGGGACAGACAATTCACCCCTCCACTTT	CASSPRGGTDNSPLHF	TRBJ1-6	TRBV27	TRBD1	.
TGCAGCGTTGAAGGGAGGCCGGGACGACCAAGGCGGGGTGAGCAGTTCTTC	CSVEGRPGRPRRGEQFF	TRBJ2-1	TRBV29-1	.	.
TGTGCCAGCAGCCTGGGAGTAGGACAAGTGAACACTGAAGCTTTCTTT	CASSLGVGQVNTEAFF	TRBJ1-1	TRBV5-4	.	.
TGTGCCAGCAGCCGTCTCGGACAGTACTATGGCTACACCTTC	CASSRLGQYYGYTF	TRBJ1-2	TRBV9	.	.
TGTGCCAGCAGCTTGGAGGCGGGCTATGGCTACACCTTC	CASSLEAGYGYTF	TRBJ1-2	TRBV5-5	.	.
TGTGCCGGCCGGGACAGGGCCTACAATGAGCAGTTCTTC	CAGRDRAYNEQFF	TRBJ2-1	TRBV28	TRBD1	.
TGTGCCATCAGTGAGTCGAAGACAGGGAACCAAGAGACCCAGTACTTC	CAISESKTGNQETQYF	TRBJ2-5	TRBV10-3	TRBD1	.
TGTGCCAGCAGCTTGAACAGAGAGCAGTTCTTC	CASSLNREQFF	TRBJ2-1	TRBV11-3	.	.
TGTGCCAGCAGCCAGGGACCGGACAGAACTAACTATGGCTACACCTTC	CASSQGPDRTNYGYTF	TRBJ1-2	TRBV4-2	.	.
TGTGCCAGCAGTTACTCATTTGCTCGGGTGGATACGCAGTATTTT	CASSYSFARVDTQYF	TRBJ2-3	TRBV6-2/TRBV6-3	.	.
TGTGCCAGCAGCTTGGGTCGGGGAATACTCACAGATACGCAGTATTTT	CASSLGRGILTDTQYF	TRBJ2-3	TRBV5-5	.	once
TGTGCCAGCAGTGTCGGGACTAGGTTCACAGATACGCAGTATTTT	CASSVGTRFTDTQYF	TRBJ2-3	TRBV25-1	TRBD2	.
TGTGCCAGCAGCTCACAGAGACGGGGGGAGCTGTTTTTT	CASSSQRRGELFF	TRBJ2-2	TRBV12-3/TRBV12-4	.	.
TGTGCCAGCAGCTTTGATCTAGTAGGAAAACTGTTTTTT	CASSFDLVGKLFF	TRBJ1-4	TRBV7-9	.	.